Each of the 27 T cell receptor beta chains below was sequenced from the same sample in a study of vaccination and CD4 T cells after COVID-19. What these receptors recognize is not known. The Oncomine TCR Beta short-read assay was what sequenced the DNA obtained from cultured CD4+ T cells. Via MiXCR, TCRdb re-called the PCR reads, giving one row per CDR3 protein. This sample has about 20,000 distinct CDR3 sequences, with 60% found just once. The sample's treatment: approximately 10-day PBMC culture with coronavirus spike peptide pools or control peptides (ViraFEST assay). The specimen comprised CD4+ T cells from blood, cultured in vitro, sampled after SARS-CoV-2 vaccination. These receptors all come from a human donor who had recovered from COVID-19.

The V call is TRBV7-2, the J call TRBJ1-1, with D possibly being TRBD1 (6 bases). Germline V gene data show CDR1 as SGHTA and CDR2 as FQGNSA. The CDR3 is 14 residues long. V gave up 3 bases and J gave up 7 bases, with 15 bases separating them. The CDR3 region has the DNA TGTGCCAGCAGCTTTTTCGGGGGGGCCAATGAAGCTTTCTTT. It translates to CASSFFGGANEAFF.

This clonotype was counted between two and nine times. The J gene is TRBJ2-5, the V gene TRBV20-1; 14 nucleotides match TRBD2. This CDR3 has 16 residues. Germline CDR1 reads DFQATT; CDR2 reads SNEGSKA (reference sequence). Trimming at V came to 6 bases and at J to 4 bases, leaving 10 bases not matched to a gene. The CDR3 here is CSAAGTSGSLGETQYF. CDR3 coding DNA: TGCAGTGCCGCCGGGACTAGCGGGAGCTTGGGAGAGACCCAGTACTTC.

This clonotype was counted a single time. The chain joins TRBV6-5 to TRBJ2-1; perhaps TRBD2 as D (6 bases). The CDR3 contains 14 residues. V was cut by 0 bases and J by 3 bases, with 6 bases left in between. In germline, CDR1 is MNHEY, CDR2 SVGAGI. DNA of the CDR3: TGTGCCAGCAGTTACTCGCGGGGCTACAATGAGCAGTTCTTC. Residues: CASSYSRGYNEQFF.

The chain is built from TRBV2 and TRBJ1-6; D unresolved. V lost 6 bases and J lost 0, with 9 bases in between. This CDR3 contains 15 residues. Germline assignment: CDR1 SNHLY and CDR2 FYNNEI. The CDR3 sequence is CASRMLSSYNSPLHF. The CDR3 bases are TGTGCCAGCAGGATGTTGAGCTCCTATAATTCACCCCTCCACTTT. Drawing the rest from reference TRBV2 and TRBJ1-6, the complete variable domain is EPEVTQTPSHQVTQMGQEVILRCVPISNHLYFYWYRQILGQKVEFLVSFYNNEISEKSEIFDDQFSVERPDGSNFTLKIRSTKLEDSAMYFCASRMLSSYNSPLHFGNGTRLTVT.

The J gene is TRBJ1-5, the V gene TRBV19, with TRBD1 matching 9 bases. The CDR3 spans 15 residues. The trim removed 7 bases at V and 6 bases at J, leaving 10 bases unmatched. From germline, CDR1 is LNHDA and CDR2 SQIVND (reference sequence). The CDR3 DNA sequence: TGTGCCAGTACTGGACAGGGGTCGGTGAGTCAGCCCCAGCATTTT. Translated: CASTGQGSVSQPQHF.

This chain links TRBV20-1 with TRBJ1-2, with D possibly being TRBD1 (6 bases). The CDR3 loop spans 15 amino acids. V was trimmed by 4 bases and J by 0 bases, leaving 15 bases between them. Germline loops: CDR1 DFQATT, CDR2 SNEGSKA (reference sequence). The CDR3 spells CSAIVGGRSNYGYTF. Written as DNA, the CDR3 is TGCAGTGCTATAGTAGGGGGTAGATCTAACTATGGCTACACCTTC.

This clonotype was picked up a small number of times. V gene TRBV30 combines with J gene TRBJ1-1; D unresolved. The length of the CDR3 is 12 residues. Trimming removed 2 bases from V and 0 bases from J, with 4 bases in between. Germline CDR1 is GTSNPN and CDR2 is SVGIG (reference sequence). CDR3 bases: TGTGCCTGGAGTTGGATGAACACTGAAGCTTTCTTT. Protein product: CAWSWMNTEAFF.

This rearrangement joins TRBV10-2 to TRBJ1-1; 7 nucleotides align to TRBD1. There are 13 residues in the CDR3. Germline V CDR1 and CDR2: WSHSY, SAAADI. Trimming cost V 6 bases and J 5 bases; bases outside gene matches: 6. The chain's CDR3 is CASSVTGQTEAFF. As DNA, the CDR3 is TGCGCCAGCAGCGTTACGGGACAGACTGAAGCTTTCTTT.

The J gene is TRBJ1-3, the V gene TRBV10-3; D remains ambiguous. The length of the CDR3 is 13 residues. Trimming cost V 4 bases and J 0 bases, with 4 bases left between them. Germline-derived CDR1 and CDR2 are ENHRY and SYGVKD. The CDR3 region is CAISGRSGNTIYF. In DNA form, the CDR3 reads TGTGCCATCAGTGGGCGCTCTGGAAACACCATATATTTT.

V usage is TRBV20-1 and J usage is TRBJ1-2, with no clear D. Germline loops: CDR1 DFQATT, CDR2 SNEGSKA (reference sequence). CDR3 length equals 13 residues. Trimming cost V 2 bases and J 4 bases, with 11 bases left between them. The CDR3, as DNA: TGCAGTGCTAGATCTGGGAATTCCTATGGCTACACCTTC. Amino acid sequence: CSARSGNSYGYTF.

This sequence joins TRBV11-2 and TRBJ1-1; D is perhaps TRBD1 (5 bases). This CDR3 contains 12 residues. Germline V gives CDR1 SGHAT, CDR2 FQNNGV. Trimming cost V 1 base and J 11 bases, with 11 bases left between them. The chain's CDR3 is CASSLAGDRAFF. The CDR3 nucleotides read TGTGCCAGCAGCTTAGCGGGGGATCGTGCTTTCTTT.

The sample holds a few counts of this clonotype. V gene TRBV7-2 combines with J gene TRBJ2-5; D perhaps matches TRBD2 (6 bases). CDR1 SGHTA and CDR2 FQGNSA come from the germline V gene. This CDR3 is built from 13 residues. V was clipped by 1 base and J by 5 bases, with 8 bases between them. The CDR3 spells CASSLVLAETQYF. The CDR3 DNA reads TGTGCCAGCAGCTTAGTTCTAGCGGAGACCCAGTACTTC.

This chain uses TRBV4-3 with TRBJ2-3, with 13 bases lining up with TRBD2. Germline CDR1 is LGHNA and CDR2 is YSLEER. The CDR3 runs 19 residues. V was pared by 0 bases and J by 3 bases, with 9 bases of the junction left unmatched. The chain's CDR3 is CASSQDTGRTSGGTDTQYF. The CDR3 DNA is TGCGCCAGCAGCCAAGATACGGGGAGGACTAGCGGGGGAACAGATACGCAGTATTTT.

There are a few counts of this clonotype. The chain links TRBV12-3 or TRBV12-4 to TRBJ2-1; a weak D match, TRBD2 (6 bases). This CDR3 has 15 amino acids. Trimming left V 7 bases short and J 3 bases short, with 16 bases between. CDR3 protein: CASTAGRRNYNEQFF. In DNA form, the CDR3 reads TGTGCCAGCACCGCCGGGAGAAGGAACTACAATGAGCAGTTCTTC.

The V and J genes are TRBV7-7 and TRBJ1-1; D gene ambiguous. V was shortened by 1 base and J by 5 bases, with 8 bases between the two germline ends. CDR3 length: 13 residues. Germline lookup yields CDR1 SSHAT and CDR2 FNYEAQ (reference sequence). The chain's CDR3 is CASSLVGWTEAFF. DNA of the CDR3: TGTGCCAGCAGCTTAGTCGGGTGGACTGAAGCTTTCTTT.

This rearrangement joins TRBV20-1 to TRBJ2-1; 9 nucleotides match TRBD2. Germline trimming cut 8 bases from V and 8 bases from J; bases unmatched to any gene: 13. Germline values: CDR1 DFQATT, CDR2 SNEGSKA (reference sequence). The CDR3 totals 14 residues. Written as DNA, the CDR3 is TGCAGTACCCGTCCTCTAGCGGGATACGATGAGCAGTTCTTC. As protein: CSTRPLAGYDEQFF.

This sequence joins TRBV20-1 and TRBJ1-1, with D perhaps TRBD1 (5 bases). This CDR3 region has 14 residues. V dropped 1 base and J dropped 6 bases, with 15 bases sitting between them. Germline CDR1 and CDR2: DFQATT and SNEGSKA (reference sequence). The CDR3 spells CSARVGGWAPEAFF. The CDR3 coding sequence is TGCAGTGCTAGAGTTGGGGGGTGGGCACCTGAAGCTTTCTTT.

This clonotype was counted only a few times. V is TRBV7-7 and J is TRBJ2-2; 10 bases are shared with TRBD2. Trimming cost V 0 bases and J 4 bases; bases outside gene matches: 2. The CDR3 totals 16 residues. Germline CDR1 SSHAT, CDR2 FNYEAQ (reference sequence). The CDR3 is CASSLALAGATGELFF. The CDR3 region has the DNA TGTGCCAGCAGCTTAGCCCTAGCGGGAGCCACCGGGGAGCTGTTTTTT.

This clonotype turned up a few times. The chain is built from TRBV20-1 and TRBJ1-1; no reliable D call. V shed 5 bases and J shed 2 bases, with 15 bases lying between them. The CDR3 extends over 14 amino acids. Per germline, CDR1 DFQATT and CDR2 SNEGSKA (reference sequence). CDR3: CSAPDTDTNTEAFF. CDR3 DNA: TGCAGTGCTCCCGATACAGACACCAACACTGAAGCTTTCTTT.

The chain carries TRBV27 and TRBJ1-5; D is possibly TRBD1 (6 bases). Trimming took off 9 bases at V and 0 bases at J, with 15 bases between the two ends. CDR3 length: 15 residues. The germline V gene has CDR1 MNHEY and CDR2 SMNVEV (reference sequence). The CDR3: CARNEQGYSNQPQHF. In DNA form, the CDR3 reads TGTGCCAGAAATGAACAGGGATATAGCAATCAGCCCCAGCATTTT.

The gene calls are TRBV28 and TRBJ2-2; 11 positions agree with TRBD2. From germline, CDR1 is MDHEN and CDR2 SYDVKM. The CDR3 runs to 13 residues. After removal of 5 bases from V and 8 bases from J, the junction contained 1 base not matched to a gene. For the CDR3, the DNA is TGTGCCAGCAGTACTAGCGGGAGAGGGGAGCTGTTTTTT. Its protein product is CASSTSGRGELFF.

This clonotype occurred a few times. The rearrangement joins TRBV6-1 to TRBJ1-5, with D uncertain. Trimming took 3 bases from V and 3 from J, leaving 12 bases between them. The CDR3 loop spans 15 amino acids. Per germline, CDR1 MNHNS and CDR2 SASEGT. In nucleotides, the CDR3 is TGTGCCAGCAGTGACTCAGGTAGGCCCAATCAGCCCCAGCATTTT. Amino acids: CASSDSGRPNQPQHF.

For the CDR3, the DNA is TGCAGCGTTGTTACGGGGATAGAGACCCAGTACTTC. This encodes CSVVTGIETQYF. The rearrangement links TRBV29-1 to TRBJ2-5, with a weak D call TRBD2 (5 bases). V lost 4 bases, J lost 4 bases, and 10 bases lay in between. This CDR3 is 12 amino acids long. From germline, CDR1 is SQVTM and CDR2 ANQGSEA.

The J gene is TRBJ1-6, the V gene TRBV6-1; TRBD1 aligns across 10 bases. The germline CDR1 and CDR2 sequences are MNHNS and SASEGT. Losses at the gene ends were 5 bases for V and 12 bases for J; bases not matched to a gene: 4. The CDR3 runs 13 residues. The DNA for the CDR3 is TGTGCCAGCAGTAACCGGGACAGGGGACCCCTCCACTTT. It encodes CASSNRDRGPLHF.

This clonotype was detected only a few times. The chain is built from TRBV11-3 and TRBJ1-1, with a tentative D call TRBD1 (6 bases). This CDR3 is built from 11 residues. Germline V gene data show CDR1 as SGHNT and CDR2 as YENEEA. V dropped 6 bases and J dropped 9 bases, with 11 bases sitting between them. CDR3 amino acids: CASSWGGKAFF. The CDR3 nucleotides are TGTGCCAGCAGTTGGGGGGGCAAAGCTTTCTTT.

This clonotype was detected only a few times. This chain connects TRBV19 to TRBJ1-2; weak D call: TRBD1 (5 bases). The V end was cut by 3 bases, the J end by 2 bases, with 16 bases between. The CDR3 is made up of 16 amino acids. CDR1 LNHDA and CDR2 SQIVND come from the germline V gene (reference sequence). Written as DNA, the CDR3 is TGTGCCAGTAGTATCGGACACGTTGGAGGGAACTATGGCTACACCTTC. Amino acid sequence: CASSIGHVGGNYGYTF.

The chain employs TRBV19 and TRBJ2-3; 7 nucleotides align to TRBD1. The CDR3 is 15 residues long. The V gene end was trimmed by 4 bases and the J gene end by 1 base; junction bases not matched to a gene: 5. Germline CDR1 reads LNHDA; CDR2 reads SQIVND (reference sequence). The CDR3 bases are TGTGCCAGTAGTACCCGACAGGGAGGCACAGATACGCAGTATTTT. It encodes CASSTRQGGTDTQYF. Filled out from reference TRBV19 and TRBJ2-3, the complete variable domain reads DGGITQSPKYLFRKEGQNVTLSCEQNLNHDAMYWYRQDPGQGLRLIYYSQIVNDFQKGDIAEGYSVSREKKESFPLTVTSAQKNPTAFYLCASSTRQGGTDTQYFGPGTRLTVL.